The T cell receptor beta chain under discussion was sequenced for a study of blood T cell repertoires in COVID-19. TCRdb keeps only in-frame clones here, not all; method: immunoSEQ multiplex PCR. In the table there are roughly 160,000 clones, 74% of which are singletons. This clonotype originated in a woman at least 80 years old with acute or convalescent COVID-19. What was sequenced was peripheral blood.

CDR3 residues: CASSPTWVTGGDGYTF. Written as DNA, the CDR3 is TGTGCCAGCAGTCCTACCTGGGTGACGGGTGGCGATGGCTACACCTTC. The rearrangement joins TRBV27 to TRBJ1-2; no firm D call. Germline assignment: CDR1 MNHEY and CDR2 SMNVEV (reference sequence). V was clipped by 5 bases and J by 6 bases, with 22 bases between them. The CDR3 length is 16 residues.